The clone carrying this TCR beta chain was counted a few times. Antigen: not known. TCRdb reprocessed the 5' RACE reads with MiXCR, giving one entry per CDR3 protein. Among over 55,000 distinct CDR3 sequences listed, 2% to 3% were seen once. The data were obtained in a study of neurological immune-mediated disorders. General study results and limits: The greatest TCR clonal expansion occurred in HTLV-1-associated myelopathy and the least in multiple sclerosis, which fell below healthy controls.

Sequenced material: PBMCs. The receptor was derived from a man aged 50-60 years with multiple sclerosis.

The CDR3 spells CASSVQGAGEQYF. The CDR3 region has the DNA TGTGCCAGCAGTGTACAGGGGGCGGGCGAGCAGTACTTC. The chain has TRBV6-1 and TRBJ2-7; TRBD1 matches at 9 bases. Germline trimming cut 4 bases from V and 6 bases from J; bases unmatched to any gene: 4. The CDR3 consists of 13 residues. CDR1 MNHNS and CDR2 SASEGT come from the germline V gene.